This entry lists 16 T cell receptor beta chains sequenced from one sample in a study of CD8 T cells in ankylosing spondylitis. TCRdb recomputed calls from the 5' RACE reads with MiXCR, one row per CDR3 protein. Of 270,000 or so distinct CDR3 sequences in the sample, 15% to 20% were seen once. Input material: blood, either unsorted or a sorted T cell fraction (not recorded which). The receptors were gathered from a male donor with ankylosing spondylitis or in good health (not recorded which).

DNA of the CDR3: TGTGCCAGCAGCCAAGGGGACTTCCAAGAGACCCAGTACTTC. Translated, it gives CASSQGDFQETQYF. The chain joins TRBV14 to TRBJ2-5, with D perhaps matching TRBD2 (6 bases). This CDR3 has 14 residues. The V end was cut by 1 base, the J end by 1 base, with 7 bases between. Germline V gene lookup returns CDR1 SGHDN and CDR2 FVKESK.

The rearrangement links TRBV27 to TRBJ1-3; no clear D. CDR3 length: 14 amino acids. Germline V gene lookup returns CDR1 MNHEY and CDR2 SMNVEV (reference sequence). The V end lost 4 bases, the J end lost 3 bases, and 10 bases lay between the germline ends. The CDR3 reads CASSSGVRGNTIYF. The CDR3 DNA follows: TGTGCCAGCAGTTCCGGGGTTCGTGGAAACACCATATATTTT.

This rearrangement joins TRBV20-1 to TRBJ2-3, with D uncertain. V lost 3 bases, J lost 0 bases, and 13 bases lay in between. The germline V gene has CDR1 DFQATT and CDR2 SNEGSKA (reference sequence). The CDR3 is made up of 15 amino acids. The chain's CDR3 is CSARVVTTSTDTQYF. The CDR3 DNA reads TGCAGTGCTAGGGTCGTCACAACTAGCACAGATACGCAGTATTTT.

CDR3: CASGLPQIQVDPHEQFF. CDR3 nucleotide sequence: TGTGCTAGTGGTTTGCCCCAAATTCAAGTCGACCCGCATGAGCAGTTCTTC. The rearrangement links TRBV12-5 to TRBJ2-1; D gene unclear. Germline values: CDR1 LGHNT, CDR2 FRNRAP. The V end lost 2 bases, the J end lost 8 bases, and 22 bases lay between the germline ends. The CDR3 length is 17 residues.

The chain links TRBV6-1 to TRBJ1-5, with 8 bases aligning to TRBD1. The CDR3 sequence is 16 residues long. V lost 6 bases, J lost 0 bases, and 7 bases stayed unmatched. From germline, CDR1 is MNHNS and CDR2 SASEGT. The CDR3 bases are TGTGCCAGCAGACAAACGACAGGGGTTAGCAATCAGCCCCAGCATTTT. This sequence encodes CASRQTTGVSNQPQHF.

The chain is built from TRBV5-1 and TRBJ2-7; D assignment may be TRBD1 or TRBD2 (6 bases each). V lost 4 bases, J lost 1 base, and 24 bases lay in between. The germline V gene has CDR1 SGHRS and CDR2 YFSETQ. This CDR3 comprises 18 residues. CDR3 loop: CASSVWGAGTGGSYEQYF. CDR3 bases: TGCGCCAGCAGCGTGTGGGGGGCCGGGACTGGCGGGTCCTACGAGCAGTACTTC.

This clonotype was detected only a few times. V is TRBV29-1 and J is TRBJ2-7, with 9 bases that match TRBD2. The CDR3 length is 14 residues. The junction had 5 bases not matched to a gene; V was cut back by 5 bases and J by 0 bases. Germline CDR1 SQVTM, CDR2 ANQGSEA. The DNA of the CDR3 is TGCAGCGTTTTCGCGGGAGGGAGCTCCTACGAGCAGTACTTC. As protein: CSVFAGGSSYEQYF.

The DNA for the CDR3 is TGTGCCAGCAGTTTACGGGGGCAAACCGGGGAGCTGTTTTTT. Amino acids: CASSLRGQTGELFF. The chain has TRBV27 and TRBJ2-2; D assignment may be TRBD1 or TRBD2 (6 bases each). The germline gives CDR1 MNHEY, CDR2 SMNVEV (reference sequence). The V end was cut by 2 bases, the J end by 5 bases, with 9 bases between. The CDR3 extends over 14 amino acids.

The rearrangement joins TRBV7-2 to TRBJ2-7; 8 nucleotides align to TRBD1. With 4 bases clipped from V and 6 bases from J, the junction kept 8 bases outside the gene matches. Germline-derived CDR1 and CDR2 are SGHTA and FQGNSA. The CDR3 length is 14 residues. Written as DNA, the CDR3 is TGTGCCAGCAGCTGGACAGGGTCCTTTTCCGAGCAGTACTTC. Translation gives CASSWTGSFSEQYF.

This clonotype was observed a handful of times. The V and J genes are TRBV7-8 and TRBJ2-1, with 7 positions matching TRBD2. Germline CDR1 reads SGHVS; CDR2 reads FQNEAQ. The CDR3 length is 16 residues. Trimming took 1 base from V and 8 from J; bases not matched to a gene: 11. DNA for the CDR3: TGTGCCAGCAGCTTAGTCGAGGGGACTACTCCTCATGAGCAGTTCTTC. Protein product: CASSLVEGTTPHEQFF.

V gene TRBV7-2 combines with J gene TRBJ2-3, with unresolved D. Per the germline V gene, CDR1 is SGHTA and CDR2 is FQGNSA. The V and J ends lost 2 bases and 0 bases respectively, with 15 bases between them. There are 17 residues in the CDR3. The CDR3 region is CASSLWARPTSTDTQYF. DNA for the CDR3: TGTGCCAGCAGCTTATGGGCGCGGCCAACTAGCACAGATACGCAGTATTTT.

This clonotype was seen a handful of times. This chain connects TRBV3-1 to TRBJ1-4; D unclear. This CDR3 has 13 amino acids. Germline V gene lookup returns CDR1 LGHDT and CDR2 YNNKEL (reference sequence). Trimming removed 4 bases at V and 8 bases at J, with 11 bases between. CDR3 sequence (DNA): TGTGCCAGCAGCCCCCGAAGTGGGGAAAAACTGTTTTTT. Its protein is CASSPRSGEKLFF. Combining the CDR3 with reference TRBV3-1 and TRBJ1-4 gives the whole variable domain DTAVSQTPKYLVTQMGNDKSIKCEQNLGHDTMYWYKQDSKKFLKIMFSYNNKELIINETVPNRFSPKSPDKAHLNLHINSLELGDSAVYFCASSPRSGEKLFFGSGTQLSVL.

On this clonotype: At one end, the junction sequence differs from germline, possibly due to a read error. The V and J genes are TRBV20-1 and TRBJ2-3; TRBD2 aligns across 8 bases. This CDR3 comprises 15 residues. The germline CDR1 and CDR2 sequences are DFQATT and SNEGSKA (reference sequence). The CDR3 nucleotides are TGCAGTGCTAGACATCCGGGACTAGAGGCAGATATGCAGTATTTT. As protein: CSARHPGLEADMQYF.

CDR3 loop: CASSLLGTNYGYTF. CDR3 nucleotides: TGTGCCAGCAGCTTATTAGGGACTAACTATGGCTACACCTTC. The rearrangement joins TRBV7-9 to TRBJ1-2; D is unresolved. The CDR3 is 14 amino acids. CDR1 and CDR2 from the germline V gene are SEHNR and FQNEAQ (reference sequence). V was clipped by 2 bases and J by 0 bases, with 7 bases between them.

This clonotype was detected ten times or more. V gene TRBV12-3 or TRBV12-4 combines with J gene TRBJ2-1; D gene uncertain. V was clipped by 6 bases and J by 10 bases, with 7 bases between them. This CDR3 is 10 amino acids long. CDR3 sequence: CASSRTEQFF. The CDR3 DNA is TGTGCCAGCAGCCGCACGGAGCAGTTCTTC.

The chain has TRBV3-1 and TRBJ2-7, with 9 bases fitting TRBD2. The germline V gene encodes CDR1 LGHDT and CDR2 YNNKEL (reference sequence). V shed 6 bases, J shed 2 bases, and the junction held 8 bases outside the gene matches. The CDR3 is 15 residues long. CDR3 loop: CASSHSGSMPYEQYF. The CDR3 DNA reads as TGTGCCAGCAGTCATAGCGGGAGTATGCCCTACGAGCAGTACTTC.